The T cell receptor beta chain under discussion was sequenced for a study of cytomegalovirus exposure and HLA in healthy donors. PCR used 60 Vbeta primers and 13 Jbeta primers. Data came from immunoSEQ multiplex PCR; TCRdb stores just in-frame clones and leaves some out. The table lists over 150,000 clones, roughly 81% of them singletons, with about 13% in the top ten. The CDR3 is 18 residues long. Germline lookup yields CDR1 SGHTA and CDR2 FQGNSA. V lost 6 bases to trimming and J lost 4 bases; unmatched junction nucleotides: 14. Comment on this clone: Antigen unknown.

Donors showed nominal health when sampled, although they likely had unrecorded immune exposures. Study findings and constraints: Sequencing likely produced, as an artifact, a cluster of highly shared sequence variants.

The chain recombines TRBV7-2 with TRBJ2-2, with 10 positions matching TRBD2. Sequencing was carried out using PBMCs. The TCR originated in a woman aged 45 to 65 in good health and CMV-seronegative. The CDR3 protein is CASSSESGRAIGTGELFF. In DNA, the CDR3 is TGTGCCAGCAGTTCTGAAAGCGGGAGGGCCATAGGCACCGGGGAGCTGTTTTTT.